These 16 T cell receptor beta chains were sequenced from one sample in a study of chemoradiotherapy in HPV16-positive cancers (dated by TCRdb to between 2021 and 2022). The library came from the immunoSEQ multiplex PCR assay. Drawn from immuneACCESS, this table holds only the in-frame rearrangements with V and J called that TCRdb kept. Clones are partly lost; checked studies trace under half to an unresolved V gene and leave the rest unexplained. Counted in this sample were 650 to 900 clones; under 85% of them appeared once. The ten top clones hold 10% to 15% of the sample. The material was tumor tissue, obtained from a patient who underwent chemoradiotherapy. The receptors were gathered from a human donor with HPV-associated anogenital cancer.

This chain joins TRBV23-1 and TRBJ1-5; 7 bases align to TRBD1. TRBV23-1 is sorted into the ORF group, with uncertain function. This CDR3 is 13 amino acids long. Germline trimming cut 8 bases from V and 11 bases from J; bases unmatched to any gene: 12. CDR3 residues: CASPGGFWQAQHF. The CDR3 nucleotides read TGCGCCAGCCCAGGGGGGTTTTGGCAGGCCCAGCATTTT.

This clone is a singleton in its sample. This rearrangement joins TRBV27 to TRBJ1-5, with 10 positions matching TRBD1. J gave up 7 bases and V 5 bases, and 17 bases lay outside the gene matches. This CDR3 has 18 amino acids. In germline, CDR1 is MNHEY, CDR2 SMNVEV (reference sequence). The CDR3 protein is CASSPRGTGDLSWQPQHF. The CDR3 DNA reads as TGTGCCAGCAGTCCGCGCGGGACAGGGGATTTGTCTTGGCAGCCCCAGCATTTT.

V and J are TRBV30 and TRBJ2-5, with D possibly TRBD1 on 6 matching bases. This CDR3 is built from 14 residues. CDR1 is GTSNPN and CDR2 is SVGIG in the germline V gene (reference sequence). Between the trimmed V and J ends, which lost 5 bases and 6 bases, there was a span of 19 bases. The CDR3 protein is CAWSTPGHWQTQYF. CDR3 coding DNA: TGTGCCTGGTCCACACCGGGACATTGGCAGACCCAGTACTTC.

A single count supports this clone. The chain employs TRBV28 and TRBJ2-7; D might be TRBD1 or TRBD2, each matching 6 bases. V was trimmed by 6 bases and J by 3 bases, leaving 18 bases between them. CDR1 and CDR2 from the germline V gene are MDHEN and SYDVKM. The CDR3 loop spans 15 amino acids. The CDR3 DNA sequence: TGTGCCAGCAGCCTCGGTGGAGGGGGAGGCTACGAGCAGTACTTC. Protein product: CASSLGGGGGYEQYF.

This clone was seen a few times. V and J are TRBV5-1 and TRBJ1-5; TRBD1 matches 9 bases. CDR1 SGHRS and CDR2 YFSETQ come from the germline V gene. Unmatched junction bases numbered 4, after V lost 5 bases and J lost 7 bases. The CDR3 is made up of 13 amino acids. As DNA, the CDR3 is TGCGCCAGCAGTTACGGACAGGGGCAGCCCCAGCATTTT. Translation gives CASSYGQGQPQHF.

The V and J genes are TRBV18 and TRBJ2-5, with D tentatively TRBD1 or TRBD2 (5 bases each). This CDR3 comprises 15 residues. Germline V lookup: CDR1 KGHSH, CDR2 LQKENI. The V and J ends lost 1 base and 4 bases respectively, with 13 bases between them. The DNA for the CDR3 is TGTGCCAGCTCACCACAAGGGGCTGGAGGAGAGACCCAGTACTTC. Translated: CASSPQGAGGETQYF.

V is TRBV11-2 and J is TRBJ2-7, with a weak D call TRBD1 (5 bases). This CDR3 spans 16 amino acids. Trimming took off 0 bases at V and 3 bases at J, with 15 bases between the two ends. CDR1 and CDR2 from the germline V gene are SGHAT and FQNNGV. CDR3 protein: CASSLELSSRDYEQYF. The DNA for the CDR3 is TGTGCCAGCAGCTTAGAGTTAAGTAGCAGGGACTACGAGCAGTACTTC.

V gene TRBV2 combines with J gene TRBJ2-3, with a possible D match to TRBD2 (5 bases). Germline V lookup: CDR1 SNHLY, CDR2 FYNNEI. The CDR3 consists of 16 residues. V lost 8 bases to trimming and J lost 0 bases, with 18 bases between them. The CDR3: CASAEWASSSTDTQYF. CDR3 DNA: TGTGCCAGCGCCGAATGGGCTAGCTCTAGCACAGATACGCAGTATTTT.

The V and J genes are TRBV25-1 and TRBJ2-7, with 8 bases aligning to TRBD2. The CDR3 loop spans 15 amino acids. V shed 5 bases, J shed 3 bases, and the junction held 9 bases outside the gene matches. CDR1 and CDR2 from the germline V gene are MGHDK and SYGVNS. The DNA of the CDR3 is TGTGCCAGCAGTCAGGCGCTAGCGGGCCTCTACGAGCAGTACTTC. It translates to CASSQALAGLYEQYF.

V and J are TRBV6-1 and TRBJ1-2; D is unclear. The CDR3 sequence is 14 residues long. The V and J ends lost 3 bases and 7 bases respectively, with 15 bases between them. Germline CDR1 MNHNS, CDR2 SASEGT. CDR3 sequence: CASSDVYGRGGYTF. CDR3 DNA: TGTGCCAGCAGTGACGTTTACGGTCGGGGTGGCTACACCTTC.

The J gene is TRBJ2-5, the V gene TRBV10-1; D may be TRBD2 (6 bases). V was clipped by 5 bases and J by 1 base, with 11 bases between them. This CDR3 is 14 amino acids long. The germline V gene has CDR1 WNHNN and CDR2 SYGVQD (reference sequence). This CDR3 reads CASSPGDPQETQYF. DNA of the CDR3: TGCGCCAGCAGTCCGGGAGACCCCCAAGAGACCCAGTACTTC.

This chain uses TRBV6-6 with TRBJ2-7, with 8 bases aligning to TRBD1. Germline trimming cut 8 bases from V and 0 bases from J; bases unmatched to any gene: 6. In germline, CDR1 is MNHNY, CDR2 SVGAGI (reference sequence). This CDR3 region has 14 residues. The CDR3 is CASGGRGLSYEQYF. Here the CDR3 DNA reads TGTGCCAGCGGCGGCAGGGGGCTCTCCTACGAGCAGTACTTC.

The gene calls are TRBV27 and TRBJ1-2; 12 nucleotides agree with TRBD1. Germline CDR1 and CDR2: MNHEY and SMNVEV (reference sequence). J was trimmed by 5 bases and V by 2 bases; bases with no gene match: 9. The CDR3 runs 17 residues. CDR3 amino acids: CASSLPGQGATVYGYTF. For the CDR3, the DNA is TGTGCCAGCAGTTTACCGGGACAGGGGGCCACCGTTTATGGCTACACCTTC.

The table lists this clone with a count of one. The chain has TRBV6-6 and TRBJ2-3, with 10 bases fitting TRBD2. Germline lookup yields CDR1 MNHNY and CDR2 SVGAGI (reference sequence). This CDR3 spans 13 amino acids. The junction had 6 bases not matched to a gene; V was cut back by 6 bases and J by 9 bases. CDR3 nucleotide sequence: TGTGCCAGCAGCGTAGCGGGAGGACCCACGCAGTATTTT. Amino acids: CASSVAGGPTQYF.

The genes are TRBV27 and TRBJ2-5; a weak D match, TRBD2 (6 bases). Deletions cut 0 bases from V and 4 bases from J, with 12 bases between. From germline, CDR1 is MNHEY and CDR2 SMNVEV (reference sequence). This CDR3 comprises 15 residues. CDR3 sequence reads: CASSLSGGLGETQYF. CDR3 nucleotide sequence: TGTGCCAGCAGTTTATCTGGAGGGTTAGGAGAGACCCAGTACTTC.

The chain recombines TRBV6-6 with TRBJ1-2; D is ambiguous. The CDR3 has 12 residues. V shed 6 bases and J shed 4 bases, with 9 bases lying between them. In germline, CDR1 is MNHNY, CDR2 SVGAGI (reference sequence). Written as DNA, the CDR3 is TGTGCCAGCAGCACAGAAGCCTATGGCTACACCTTC. Translating gives CASSTEAYGYTF.